This T cell receptor (beta chain) was sequenced in a study of shared clonotypes between healthy human individuals. Among the donors, all were Caucasian adults who lived in Nashville, Tennessee. Whole-study findings and limits: Among donors, clonotype sharing was expected to be affected by sequencing depth.

Trimming removed 2 bases at V and 1 base at J, with 12 bases between. The germline V gene encodes CDR1 MDHEN and CDR2 SYDVKM. The CDR3 length is 16 residues. In the study's own analysis: ImmunoSEQ yielded junction-only sequences lacking quality scores, so filtering differed. TCRdb's copy holds only in-frame clones and misses some; the assay was immunoSEQ multiplex PCR. That table is the source of V, J and clone size, and D and trimming were worked out from the DNA. The table includes 2.3 million or so clones, approximately 93% detected once. Of note for this clone: The antigen remains undetermined.

Specimen: naive CD4+ T cells from PBMCs. Subset denoted: CD45RA+ positively selected. The origin of this receptor is a man younger than 30 in good health. Some clones in this sample may be carry-over from other donors' samples. The chain links TRBV28 to TRBJ1-5; the D is unclear. CDR3 nucleotides: TGTGCCAGCAGTTTACCCCGTCGGGCAAGCAATCAGCCCCAGCATTTT. This gives the protein CASSLPRRASNQPQHF.